This T cell receptor (beta chain) was identified in a study of T cell responses to AZD1222 COVID-19 vaccine. Across the whole study: Second-dose intervals of approximately 4 or approximately 12 weeks were pooled. Broader study findings: Seropositivity was recorded at baseline in only 6 or 7 AZD1222 recipients. Clonal diversity may have been underestimated, and the donors were mostly white British, with more females than males.

A word on this clone: Its antigen remains unidentified.

Per the germline V gene, CDR1 is LGHDT and CDR2 is YNNKEL (reference sequence). J was trimmed by 8 bases and V by 1 base; bases with no gene match: 10. The length of the CDR3 is 17 residues. Data came from immunoSEQ multiplex PCR; TCRdb stores just in-frame clones and leaves some out. The sample has about 150,000 clones, less than 95% seen once. The TCR originated in an adult in good health. The sample in question was peripheral blood, obtained on day 0 of AZD1222 vaccination. V usage is TRBV3-1 (or the pseudogene TRBV3-2) and J usage is TRBJ2-1, with 11 bases identical to TRBD2. This CDR3 reads CASSQAQSGLADDEQFF. CDR3 nucleotides: TGTGCCAGCAGCCAAGCTCAGTCGGGACTAGCGGACGATGAGCAGTTCTTC.